These T cell receptor beta chains were read from a single sample in a study of neurological immune-mediated disorders. A single record per CDR3 protein comes from TCRdb applying MiXCR to the 5' RACE reads. Of approximately 40,000 distinct CDR3 sequences in the sample, about 15% are singletons; the top ten hold around 4%. Material: CD4+ T cells from blood. The receptor set was obtained from a woman in her sixties or seventies with HTLV-1-associated myelopathy (HAM/TSP). Each CDR3 is given with its conserved first and last residue. A D gene is named only where the DNA matches it firmly. Clone size, where shown, is once, few, many, or a class for clones that have expanded.

J gene,V gene,clone size,D gene,CDR3 protein,CDR3 DNA
TRBJ1-1,TRBV29-1,few,NA,CSVDGGYTEAFF,TGCAGCGTTGACGGGGGGTACACTGAAGCTTTCTTT
TRBJ2-3,TRBV27,many,NA,CASSLQDPSTDTQYF,TGTGCCAGCAGTTTGCAGGACCCTAGCACAGATACGCAGTATTTT
TRBJ1-2,TRBV5-1,many,NA,CASSLGAGYGYTF,TGCGCCAGCAGCTTGGGGGCTGGCTATGGCTACACCTTC
TRBJ2-3,TRBV5-1,medium-sized,TRBD1,CASSLEGTGSDTQYF,TGCGCCAGCAGCTTGGAGGGGACAGGGTCAGATACGCAGTATTTT
TRBJ2-5,TRBV5-1,many,TRBD2,CASSPGLAGGLEETQYF,TGCGCCAGCAGCCCCGGACTAGCGGGGGGGCTTGAGGAGACCCAGTACTTC
TRBJ2-3,TRBV7-2,many,NA,CASSLVHVRQGDTQYF,TGTGCCAGCAGCTTAGTACACGTCAGGCAAGGGGATACGCAGTATTTT
TRBJ1-2,TRBV10-3,many,NA,CAIRGNGNGNYGYTF,TGTGCCATCAGGGGTAACGGGAATGGGAACTATGGCTACACCTTC
TRBJ1-2,TRBV20-1,many,TRBD1,CSAVPTTGDYGYTF,TGCAGTGCCGTACCTACGACAGGGGATTATGGCTACACCTTC
TRBJ1-1,TRBV18,many,NA,CASSRVSEAFF,TGTGCCAGCTCACGGGTCTCGGAAGCTTTCTTT
TRBJ2-3,TRBV5-1,few,TRBD1,CASSLRGGAQYF,TGCGCCAGCAGCTTGAGAGGGGGCGCGCAGTATTTT
TRBJ2-5,TRBV5-1,NA,NA,CASWGAPPQETQYF,TGCGCCAGCTGGGGGGCCCCTCCCCAAGAGACCCAGTACTTC
TRBJ1-1,TRBV7-9,many,TRBD1,CASSVSGTGGTEAFF,TGTGCCAGCAGCGTATCCGGGACAGGGGGCACTGAAGCTTTCTTT
TRBJ2-2,TRBV7-6,medium-sized,NA,CASSLGASNTGELFF,TGTGCCAGCAGCTTGGGGGCATCTAACACCGGGGAGCTGTTTTTT
TRBJ1-1,TRBV5-5,many,NA,CASSLGVYTEAFF,TGTGCCAGCAGCTTGGGGGTCTACACTGAAGCTTTCTTT
TRBJ2-5,TRBV5-6,many,NA,CASSWVGGTVETQYF,TGTGCCAGCAGCTGGGTGGGGGGGACAGTGGAGACCCAGTACTTC
TRBJ2-1,TRBV2,many,TRBD2,CASTRLAGGYNEQFF,TGTGCCAGCACCCGACTAGCGGGGGGCTACAATGAGCAGTTCTTC
TRBJ1-2,TRBV20-1,NA,NA,CSARVEFGSFFYGYTF,TGCAGTGCTAGAGTGGAGTTTGGTTCATTCTTCTATGGCTACACCTTC
TRBJ1-3,TRBV12-3/TRBV12-4,many,NA,CASSFGPGSGNTIYF,TGTGCCAGCAGTTTTGGTCCAGGCTCTGGAAACACCATATATTTT
TRBJ2-3,TRBV7-2,many,TRBD2,CASSRTSGGSRTDTQYF,TGTGCCAGCAGCCGGACTAGCGGGGGGTCTCGCACAGATACGCAGTATTTT
TRBJ1-2,TRBV29-1,NA,NA,CSVGHSDGYTF,TGCAGCGTTGGGCATTCTGATGGCTACACCTTC
TRBJ2-3,TRBV5-1,NA,NA,CASSLTEVASTDTQYF,TGCGCCAGCAGCTTAACGGAGGTCGCAAGCACAGATACGCAGTATTTT
TRBJ2-3,TRBV29-1,many,TRBD2,CSVVGGGWAHF,TGCAGCGTTGTGGGCGGGGGGTGGGCCCACTTT
TRBJ2-7,TRBV5-1,many,NA,CASSPSSAGRRYEQYF,TGCGCCAGCAGCCCTTCCTCCGCAGGGAGGCGCTACGAGCAGTACTTC
TRBJ2-3,TRBV20-1,many,TRBD2,CSAGGVADTQYF,TGCAGTGCTGGGGGGGTTGCGGATACGCAGTATTTT
TRBJ2-3,TRBV7-9,once,TRBD1,CASSSYRGHTDTQYF,TGTGCCAGCAGCTCTTACAGGGGGCACACAGATACGCAGTATTTT
TRBJ1-1,TRBV14,many,NA,CASSQVGISAFF,TGTGCCAGCAGCCAAGTTGGGATCTCAGCTTTCTTT
TRBJ1-2,TRBV5-1,many,NA,CASSREGDYGYTF,TGCGCCAGCTCCAGGGAAGGCGACTATGGCTACACCTTC
TRBJ1-1,TRBV20-1,many,TRBD1,CSASKAGQVKGAFF,TGCAGTGCTAGTAAGGCGGGACAGGTAAAAGGGGCTTTCTTT
TRBJ1-5,TRBV5-1,many,NA,CASSLGPNQPQHF,TGCGCCAGCAGCTTGGGGCCTAATCAGCCCCAGCATTTT
TRBJ1-5,TRBV4-1,many,NA,CASTQVRSSNQPQHF,TGCGCCAGCACCCAAGTTCGGAGTAGCAATCAGCCCCAGCATTTT